This TCR beta chain was identified during a study of T-cell reconstitution after alpha-beta-depleted transplantation in children. V was clipped by 4 bases and J by 1 base; unmatched bases: 6. Germline V gene data show CDR1 as ENHRY and CDR2 as SYGVKD. The CDR3 is 16 amino acids. Unique molecular identifiers were incorporated during preparation of the TCRbeta library. TCRdb re-called the PCR reads with MiXCR, one entry per CDR3 protein. The sample contains under 150,000 distinct CDR3 sequences, 9.7% of which appear only once. This clonotype came up many times. What it binds is not known. Study conclusions and caveats: The study traced high day-60 TCRbeta diversity in some patients to surviving recipient T cells and thymic progenitors. Counts and diversity of T cells one year after transplant came mostly from newly produced T cells. Where alpha-beta T cells came from about two months after transplant was reportedly several hundred expanded graft clones.

The receptor's source is a girl under three years old who had a stem cell transplant for combined immunodeficiency, so the T cells may come from the graft donor. The rearrangement uses TRBV10-3 and TRBJ2-2; TRBD1 aligns across 7 bases. The material was PBMCs, mostly from graft donor cells, obtained 180 days after TCRalphabeta/CD19-depleted stem cell transplant. The CDR3 DNA is TGTGCCATCAGTGGCACAGGGGACCTGAACACCGGGGAGCTGTTTTTT. Translated: CAISGTGDLNTGELFF.